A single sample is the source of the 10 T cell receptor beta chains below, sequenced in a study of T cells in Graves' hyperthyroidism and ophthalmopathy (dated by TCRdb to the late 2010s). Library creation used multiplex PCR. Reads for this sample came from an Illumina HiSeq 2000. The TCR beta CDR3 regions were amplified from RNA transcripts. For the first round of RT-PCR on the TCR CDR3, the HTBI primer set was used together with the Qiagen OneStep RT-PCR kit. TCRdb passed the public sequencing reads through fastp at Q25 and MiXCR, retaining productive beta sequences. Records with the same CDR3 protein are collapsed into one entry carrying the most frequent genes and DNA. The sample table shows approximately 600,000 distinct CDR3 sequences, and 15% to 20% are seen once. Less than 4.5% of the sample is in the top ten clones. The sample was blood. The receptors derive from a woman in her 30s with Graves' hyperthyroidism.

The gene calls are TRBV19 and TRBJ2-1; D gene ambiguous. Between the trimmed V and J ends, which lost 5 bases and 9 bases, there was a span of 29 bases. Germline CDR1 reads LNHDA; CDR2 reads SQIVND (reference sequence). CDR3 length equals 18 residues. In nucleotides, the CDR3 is TGTGCCAGTAGTCCCGTTGGGCTAACGGTAAGGGCCCTGGGTGAGCAGTTCTTC. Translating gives CASSPVGLTVRALGEQFF.

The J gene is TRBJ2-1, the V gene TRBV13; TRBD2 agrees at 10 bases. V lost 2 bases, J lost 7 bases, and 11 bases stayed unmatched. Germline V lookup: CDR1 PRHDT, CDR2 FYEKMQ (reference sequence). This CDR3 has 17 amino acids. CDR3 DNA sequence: TGTGCCAGCAGCTTATCCCCAGCGGGAGGGCCGTTAAATGAGCAGTTCTTC. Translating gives CASSLSPAGGPLNEQFF.

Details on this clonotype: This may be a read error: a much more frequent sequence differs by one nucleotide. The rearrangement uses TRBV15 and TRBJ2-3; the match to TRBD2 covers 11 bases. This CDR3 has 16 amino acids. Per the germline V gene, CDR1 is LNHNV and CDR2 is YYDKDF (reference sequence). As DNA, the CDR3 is TGTACCACCAGCAGAAAACTAGCGGGAGTAGTTGATACGCAGTATTTT. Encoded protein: CTTSRKLAGVVDTQYF.

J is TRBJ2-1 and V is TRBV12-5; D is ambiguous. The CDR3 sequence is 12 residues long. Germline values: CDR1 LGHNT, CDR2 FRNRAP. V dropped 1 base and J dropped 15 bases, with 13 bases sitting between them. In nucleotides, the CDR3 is TGTGCTAGTGGTTTGGGGACCCCCTTCTTGTTCTTC. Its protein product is CASGLGTPFLFF. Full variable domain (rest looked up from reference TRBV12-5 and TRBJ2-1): DARVTQTPRHKVTEMGQEVTMRCQPILGHNTVFWYRQTMMQGLELLAYFRNRAPLDDSGMPKDRFSAEMPDATLATLKIQPSEPRDSAVYFCASGLGTPFLFFGPGTRLTVL.

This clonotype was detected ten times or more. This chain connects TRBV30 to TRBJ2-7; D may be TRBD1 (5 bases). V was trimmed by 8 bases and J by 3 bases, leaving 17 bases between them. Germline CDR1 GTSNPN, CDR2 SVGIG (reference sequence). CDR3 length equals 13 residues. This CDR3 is CAQDPREGYEQYF. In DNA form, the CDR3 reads TGTGCCCAGGACCCCAGGGAAGGCTACGAGCAGTACTTC.

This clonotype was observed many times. This CDR3 is CASSLQGYSYEQYF. Here the CDR3 DNA reads TGTGCCAGCAGTTTGCAGGGCTACTCCTACGAGCAGTACTTC. V gene TRBV28 combines with J gene TRBJ2-7; possible D gene TRBD1, 5 bases. The germline V gene encodes CDR1 MDHEN and CDR2 SYDVKM. The CDR3 totals 14 residues. The ends were cut back, 3 bases at V and 0 bases at J, with 9 bases in the middle.

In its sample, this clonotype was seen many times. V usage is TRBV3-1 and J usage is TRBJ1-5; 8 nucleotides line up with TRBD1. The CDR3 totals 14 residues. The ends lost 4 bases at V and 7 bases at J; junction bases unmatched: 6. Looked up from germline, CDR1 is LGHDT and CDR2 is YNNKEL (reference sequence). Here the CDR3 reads CASSPGTGRQPQHF. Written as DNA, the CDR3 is TGTGCCAGCAGCCCCGGGACAGGTCGACAGCCCCAGCATTTT. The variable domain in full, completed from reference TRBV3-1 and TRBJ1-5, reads DTAVSQTPKYLVTQMGNDKSIKCEQNLGHDTMYWYKQDSKKFLKIMFSYNNKELIINETVPNRFSPKSPDKAHLNLHINSLELGDSAVYFCASSPGTGRQPQHFGDGTRLSIL.

CDR3 in amino acids: CASSLLPSNSPLHF. CDR3 sequence (DNA): TGTGCCAGCAGCTTGCTCCCTTCTAATTCACCCCTCCACTTT. This chain joins TRBV5-6 and TRBJ1-6; D gene unclear. With 1 base removed from V and 6 bases from J, the gap between germline ends came to 8 bases. Germline V gives CDR1 SGHDT, CDR2 YYEEEE. The CDR3 is made up of 14 amino acids.

CDR3 sequence reads: CASRGEGEDYGYTF. The CDR3 DNA reads TGTGCCAGCAGGGGGGAGGGTGAAGACTATGGCTACACCTTC. This chain links TRBV5-6 with TRBJ1-2; tentative D call: TRBD1 (5 bases). Germline V lookup: CDR1 SGHDT, CDR2 YYEEEE. CDR3 length equals 14 residues. Trimming left V 5 bases short and J 3 bases short, with 14 bases between.

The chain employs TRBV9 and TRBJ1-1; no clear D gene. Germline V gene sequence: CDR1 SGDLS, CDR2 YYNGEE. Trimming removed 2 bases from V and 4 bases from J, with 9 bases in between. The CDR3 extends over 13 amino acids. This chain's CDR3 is CASSVPDGTEAFF. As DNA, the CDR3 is TGTGCCAGCAGCGTCCCGGATGGCACTGAAGCTTTCTTT.